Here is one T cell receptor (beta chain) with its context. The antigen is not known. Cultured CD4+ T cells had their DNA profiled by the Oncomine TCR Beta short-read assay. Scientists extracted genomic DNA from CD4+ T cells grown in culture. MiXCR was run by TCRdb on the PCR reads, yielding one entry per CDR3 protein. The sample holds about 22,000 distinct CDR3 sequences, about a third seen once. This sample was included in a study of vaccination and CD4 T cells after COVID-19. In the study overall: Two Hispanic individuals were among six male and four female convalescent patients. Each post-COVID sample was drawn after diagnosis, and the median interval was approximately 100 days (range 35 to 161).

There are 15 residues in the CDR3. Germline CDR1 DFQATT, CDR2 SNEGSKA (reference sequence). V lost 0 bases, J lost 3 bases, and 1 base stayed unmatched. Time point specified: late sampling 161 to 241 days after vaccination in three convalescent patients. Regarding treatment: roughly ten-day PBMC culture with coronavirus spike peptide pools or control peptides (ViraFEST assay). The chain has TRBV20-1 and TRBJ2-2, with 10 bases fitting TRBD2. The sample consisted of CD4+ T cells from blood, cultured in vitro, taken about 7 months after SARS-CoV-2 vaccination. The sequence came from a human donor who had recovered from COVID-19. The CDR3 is CSARDLAGDTGELFF. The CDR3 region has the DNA TGCAGTGCTAGAGATCTAGCGGGAGACACCGGGGAGCTGTTTTTT.